This record covers a single T cell receptor beta chain. Antigen specificity is unknown. The data are from a study of shared clonotypes between healthy human individuals. Per germline, CDR1 LNHDA and CDR2 SQIVND (reference sequence). The CDR3 extends over 16 amino acids. V trimming: 4 bases; J trimming: 6 bases; junction bases outside the gene matches: 11. Study-wide results and limits: A reduction in generation probabilities was seen for non-shared clonotypes relative to those shared by all four donors. Sampling involved blood alone; tissue repertoires likely differ. Compared with memory subsets, naive subsets generally had larger estimated richness.

Sequencing used immunoSEQ multiplex PCR; TCRdb keeps in-frame clones, though not all of them. This table holds around 1,000,000 clones, roughly 80% found once. Researchers partitioned CD4+ cells into CD45RA+ naive and CD45RA-negative memory subsets. The chain employs TRBV19 and TRBJ2-1; 8 nucleotides align to TRBD1. Material: memory CD4+ T cells from PBMCs. Subset in this sample: CD45RA-negative fraction. The clonotype was recovered from a man younger than 35 in good health. Some clones in this sample may be carry-over from other donors' samples. DNA of the CDR3: TGTGCCAGTAGTACTAACGGACAGGGCTTGGGCAATGAGCAGTTCTTC. Translating it yields CASSTNGQGLGNEQFF.